The rows below give T cell receptor beta chains drawn from one sample of a study of T cell repertoires in cytomegalovirus infection. The antigens for these receptors are not known. MiXCR, applied by TCRdb to the reads, yields one record per CDR3 protein. The profile shows roughly 800,000 distinct CDR3 sequences, about 28% of them singletons. The sample consisted of cultured CD8+ T cells from PBMCs, taken from culture after CMV antigen stimulation. These receptor sequences come from a human donor in good health (CMV status not recorded). Some clones in this sample may be carry-over from other donors' samples. CDR3s include the opening cysteine and the closing phenylalanine or tryptophan. The D gene is left open where the match is weak. The size of a clone is reported for some rows only, either as once, few or many, or as a class for expanded clones.

d_gene,j_gene,abundance,v_gene,CDR3nt,CDR3aa
TRBD1,TRBJ1-3,-,TRBV7-9,TGTGCCAGCAGCCAGGGGGCTTACTATAGAAACACCATATATTTT,CASSQGAYYRNTIYF
-,TRBJ2-5,-,TRBV29-1,TGCAGCGCCTACCATGGGCGGACAGTAGAGACCCAGTACTTC,CSAYHGRTVETQYF
TRBD1,TRBJ2-5,few,TRBV7-9,TGTGCCAGCAGCTCGCAAAGGACAGGGAGAAAGGTCCAAGAGACCCAGTACTTC,CASSSQRTGRKVQETQYF
TRBD1,TRBJ2-1,many,TRBV7-9,TGTGCCAGCAGCCCCCCGGGACAGGGGGGCCTCTACAATGAGCAGTTCTTC,CASSPPGQGGLYNEQFF
-,TRBJ1-4,many,TRBV7-9,TGTGCCAGCAGCACCGGACGGGGGCCGCGTGAAAAACTGTTTTTT,CASSTGRGPREKLFF
-,TRBJ1-5,-,TRBV12-3/TRBV12-4,TGTGCCAGCAGGGAAAGGTCCGGGAACAATCAGCCCCAGCATTTT,CASRERSGNNQPQHF
-,TRBJ2-5,few,TRBV11-3,TGTGCCAGCAGCTTAGGGGGGCCGGCAATTCAAGAGACCCAGTACTTC,CASSLGGPAIQETQYF
-,TRBJ2-1,-,TRBV9,TGTGCCAGCAGCACAGACGGACAGCCTTACAATGAGCAGTTCTTC,CASSTDGQPYNEQFF
-,TRBJ1-2,few,TRBV10-3,TGTGCCATCAGTGACGTGGCAGGCCACTATACTAACTATGGCTACACCTTC,CAISDVAGHYTNYGYTF
-,TRBJ1-4,-,TRBV12-3/TRBV12-4,TGTGCCAGCAGTCCACCCCCCGTAGACAGGTTAAATGGTGAAAAACTGTTTTTT,CASSPPPVDRLNGEKLFF
-,TRBJ2-1,few,TRBV2,TGTGCCAGCTTGAGGGCCGAGGATGAGCAGTTCTTC,CASLRAEDEQFF
-,TRBJ1-1,few,TRBV4-2,TGTGCCAGCAGCTTTCGTCAATCTGGGGGAGCTTTCTTT,CASSFRQSGGAFF
-,TRBJ2-1,many,TRBV7-2,TGTGCCAGCAGCTTAGCACGGGGGAACTACAATGAGCAGTTCTTC,CASSLARGNYNEQFF
-,TRBJ2-7,few,TRBV7-2,TGTGCCAGCAGCTGGGGGGAGGGACAAACTTCCTACGAGCAGTACTTC,CASSWGEGQTSYEQYF
-,TRBJ2-2,-,TRBV7-3,TGTGCCAGCAGCTTATTTGGCAGGAACACCGGGGAGCTGTTTTTT,CASSLFGRNTGELFF
TRBD1,TRBJ1-2,-,TRBV5-4,TGTGCCAGCAGCTTTCCTCGACAGGGGGCTTATGGCTACACCTTC,CASSFPRQGAYGYTF
-,TRBJ2-2,-,TRBV4-3,TGCGCCAGCAGCCAAATGAACACCGGGGAGCTGTTTTTT,CASSQMNTGELFF
-,TRBJ1-5,-,TRBV19,TGTGCCAATAGTATCAGCAGCAATCAGCCCCAGCATTTT,CANSISSNQPQHF
-,TRBJ2-3,few,TRBV10-2,TGCGCCAGCAGTGATCCGGGACTCACCACAGATACGCAGTATTTT,CASSDPGLTTDTQYF
-,TRBJ2-1,few,TRBV6-2/TRBV6-3,TGTGCCAGCAGTTACGGGGCGGGGCCCTACAATGAGCAGTTCTTC,CASSYGAGPYNEQFF
-,TRBJ2-1,few,TRBV28,TGTGCCAGCAGTCCGACGGTAGGGGGTAATGAGCAGTTCTTC,CASSPTVGGNEQFF
-,TRBJ2-3,few,TRBV7-9,TGTGCCAGCAGCTTAGCGCTAAAGGTTAGAGATACGCAGTATTTT,CASSLALKVRDTQYF
-,TRBJ2-3,many,TRBV12-3/TRBV12-4,TGTGCCGGATCCACAGGGAGGGAATTGGGCACAGATACGCAGTATTTT,CAGSTGRELGTDTQYF
-,TRBJ2-3,-,TRBV24-1,TGTGCCACCAGTGCCTCCAGGGGCACAGATACGCAGTATTTT,CATSASRGTDTQYF
-,TRBJ1-1,-,TRBV12-3/TRBV12-4,TGTGCCAGCATCGACAGTGGGGGTGAAGCTTTCTTT,CASIDSGGEAFF
-,TRBJ1-1,few,TRBV27,TGTGCCAGCAGTTCCTGGCGGACTGAAGCTTTCTTT,CASSSWRTEAFF
-,TRBJ1-6,few,TRBV28,TGTGCCAGCAAGTTGACGGACAATTCACCCCTCCACTTT,CASKLTDNSPLHF
-,TRBJ2-4,few,TRBV7-6,TGTGCCAGCAGCTTAGATGGGCAGGAGAAAAACATTCAGTACTTC,CASSLDGQEKNIQYF
-,TRBJ2-6,-,TRBV6-2/TRBV6-3,TGTGCCAGCAGTCCGTGGACTGGGGCCAACGTCCTGACTTTC,CASSPWTGANVLTF
TRBD1,TRBJ2-7,-,TRBV5-5,TGTGCCAGCAGAGGGGGACAGGGCGGACCAGTTGGCTACGAGCAGTACTTC,CASRGGQGGPVGYEQYF
TRBD2,TRBJ2-5,few,TRBV6-2/TRBV6-3,TGTGCCAGCAGAACGTTGCGGGAGTTTTCCGAGACCCAGTACTTC,CASRTLREFSETQYF
-,TRBJ1-1,-,TRBV5-6,TGTGCCAGCAGCTTCGGGTGGGGGGGTGGAATGAACACTGAAGCTTTCTTT,CASSFGWGGGMNTEAFF
-,TRBJ1-3,-,TRBV6-5,TGTGCCGGCAGTTACTCTTCTAGAGGAGGAAACACCATATATTTT,CAGSYSSRGGNTIYF
-,TRBJ1-1,many,TRBV5-8,TGTGCCAGCAGCTTGCGCTTGCTAATGAACACTGAAGCTTTCTTT,CASSLRLLMNTEAFF
TRBD2,TRBJ2-1,-,TRBV7-6,TGTGCCAGCAGCTCCGGACCGGGGGGTGACAATGAGCAGTTCTTC,CASSSGPGGDNEQFF